The sequence of this T cell receptor (beta chain) was determined in a study of post-analysis software for immune sequencing data. On the study more broadly: The courses of disease that were included comprised relapsing-remitting, secondary progressive and progressive-relapsing multiple sclerosis. General study points: The five TRBV segments detected at higher frequency in patients than in controls included TRBV5-6, TRBV5-1 and TRBV20-1. Under the F measure, samples that were prepared in one batch clustered strongly together. For normalized Chao1 diversity, multiple sclerosis patients scored significantly lower than controls did.

Remarks on this clonotype: What it binds is unknown.

The V gene's germline CDR1 is SGHRS and CDR2 YFSETQ. The CDR3 runs 15 residues. Between the trimmed V and J ends, which lost 1 base and 7 bases, there was a span of 17 bases. Included in the TCR beta cDNA libraries were unique molecular identifiers. Each CDR3 protein is one row after TCRdb ran MiXCR on the PCR reads. The table has about 200,000 distinct CDR3 sequences, over 25% seen once. Sequenced input: blood. This TCR was sampled from a girl aged 2-17 years with multiple sclerosis. The J gene is TRBJ1-1, the V gene TRBV5-1; D may be TRBD1 (6 bases). CDR3 sequence (DNA): TGCGCCAGCAGCTTGATGGGGGCCCGGCCCAATGAAGCTTTCTTT. Its protein product is CASSLMGARPNEAFF.